This T cell receptor (beta chain) was sequenced in a study of blood T cell repertoires in COVID-19. About the research overall: Spain, Italy and the United States supplied samples that represented acute and convalescent COVID-19. From T cells, B-cell-depleted T cells, or PBMCs came the material, which was cDNA or gDNA.

V shed 7 bases, J shed 3 bases, and the junction held 9 bases outside the gene matches. This CDR3 contains 15 residues. Per germline, CDR1 LNHDA and CDR2 SQIVND (reference sequence). Study processing details: Amplification with reference gene primers provided the estimates of nucleated cell counts. Profiling relied on immunoSEQ multiplex PCR, and the TCRdb table lists in-frame clones only, not all of them. Clone size and the V and J calls come from that table; the DNA yielded D and trimming. The data hold 70,000 or so clones, with approximately 79% observed a single time. Specimen: peripheral blood. The V call is TRBV19, the J call TRBJ1-3; TRBD1 matches 7 bases. The receptor was isolated from a human donor in a cohort sampled during active COVID-19. Written as DNA, the CDR3 is TGTGCCAGTACTAGCGTGACAGGGAATGGAAACACCATATATTTT. Translating it yields CASTSVTGNGNTIYF.